This TCR beta chain was recovered during a study of shared clonotypes between healthy human individuals. Trimming cost V 5 bases and J 6 bases, with 14 bases left between them. The CDR3 has 13 amino acids. The germline V gene has CDR1 LNHNV and CDR2 YYDKDF (reference sequence). Using immunoSEQ multiplex PCR, the repertoire was profiled, and TCRdb retains in-frame clones only, with some absent. The table lists about 2 million clones, about 95% of them singletons, with approximately 1.2% in the top ten. CD45RO negativity and positive selection for CCR7 defined naive CD8 cells, a population that excluded terminally differentiated effector memory CD45RA+ cells.

The TCR sequence derives from a man aged 18 to 35 in good health. The rearrangement links TRBV15 to TRBJ2-7; unclear D gene. Sequencing was performed on naive CD8+ T cells sorted from blood. The CDR3 bases are TGTGCCACCAGCTTAACGTGGGGTCCCGAGCAGTACTTC. Amino acids: CATSLTWGPEQYF.